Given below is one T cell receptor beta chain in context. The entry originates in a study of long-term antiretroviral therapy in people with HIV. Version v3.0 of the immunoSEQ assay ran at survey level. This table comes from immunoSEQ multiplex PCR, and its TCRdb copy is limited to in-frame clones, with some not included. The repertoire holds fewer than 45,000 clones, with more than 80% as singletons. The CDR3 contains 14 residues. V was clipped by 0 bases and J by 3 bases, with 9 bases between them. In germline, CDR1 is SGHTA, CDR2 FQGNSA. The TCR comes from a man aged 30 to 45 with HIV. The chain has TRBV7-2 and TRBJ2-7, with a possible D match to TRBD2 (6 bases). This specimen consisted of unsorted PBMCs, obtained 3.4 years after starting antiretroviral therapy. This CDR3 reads CASSLAASVYEQYF. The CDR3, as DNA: TGTGCCAGCAGCTTAGCGGCTAGCGTCTACGAGCAGTACTTC.